This T cell receptor (beta chain) was recorded in a study of identical twins. One entry per CDR3 protein, called by TCRdb with MiXCR from the 5' RACE reads. The sample yields roughly 230,000 distinct CDR3 sequences, about 8.3% seen once. This CDR3 contains 16 residues. Between the trimmed V and J ends, which lost 2 bases and 2 bases, there was a span of 16 bases. The germline CDR1 and CDR2 sequences are SGHTA and FQGNSA. This clonotype was seen more than once but under ten times. Its antigen is not known. Study-level findings and limits: Its conclusions, products of cross-sectional statistical analysis, did not come from following the same donors. For monozygotic twins, models underestimated out-of-frame TCR alpha sharing.

These data are also associated with another study on yellow fever vaccine responses in identical twins.

This TCR was sampled from a woman younger than 35 in good health. The J gene is TRBJ2-7, the V gene TRBV7-2; possibly TRBD2 for D (6 bases). The source material was CD8+ T cells sorted from blood. CDR3 sequence (DNA): TGTGCCAGCAGCTTAAGCCCTGGGACTCTAACCTACGAGCAGTACTTC. Encoded protein: CASSLSPGTLTYEQYF.